This T cell receptor beta chain originates from a study of blood T cells in healthy people across ages. The V segment lost 7 bases and the J segment 0 bases; nucleotides outside the gene matches: 23. The CDR3 runs 22 residues. CDR1 MNHEY and CDR2 SVGEGT come from the germline V gene. A second PCR of roughly 7 to 11 cycles used a sample-barcoded 5' primer and a J-beta primer mix. Using its own MiXCR run on the 5' RACE reads, TCRdb lists one record per CDR3 protein. This sample has more than 1,000,000 distinct CDR3 sequences, with 20% to 25% found just once. These records were also assigned to another study, of T cells of mothers and their children.

The sequence came from a girl aged 2-15 years in good health. Sequencing used blood. This sequence joins TRBV6-2 or TRBV6-3 and TRBJ2-7, with 14 bases aligning to TRBD2. DNA for the CDR3: TGTGCCAGCACCGCCCGGGCGACATTTGGACTAGCGGGGGGACCCATCTCCTACGAGCAGTACTTC. This gives the protein CASTARATFGLAGGPISYEQYF.